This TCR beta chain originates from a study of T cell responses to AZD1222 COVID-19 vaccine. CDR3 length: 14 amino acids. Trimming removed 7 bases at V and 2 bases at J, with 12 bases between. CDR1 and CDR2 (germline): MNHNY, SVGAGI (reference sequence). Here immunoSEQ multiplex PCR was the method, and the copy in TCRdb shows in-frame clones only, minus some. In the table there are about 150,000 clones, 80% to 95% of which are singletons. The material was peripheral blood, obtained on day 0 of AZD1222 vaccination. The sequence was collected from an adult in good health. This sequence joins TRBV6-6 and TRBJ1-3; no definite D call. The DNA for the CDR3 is TGTGCCAGCACCGTGATTGAGACTGGAAACACCATATATTTT. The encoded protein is CASTVIETGNTIYF.